The rows below give T cell receptor beta chains drawn from one sample of a study of early T cells in non-severe SARS-CoV-2 infection. TCRdb re-called the 5' RACE reads with MiXCR, one entry per CDR3 protein. The sample shows 25,000 to 35,000 distinct CDR3 sequences, around 6% of them seen only once. The specimen sequenced was whole blood. Receptors originate from an adult who was a healthcare worker with PCR-confirmed SARS-CoV-2 infection or an uninfected control (not recorded which). Each CDR3 is given with its conserved first and last residue. The D gene is left open where the match is weak. Where a row states a size, it is once, few, many or the class of an expanded clone; other rows omit it.

len	abundance	d_gene	j_gene	v_gene	CDR3nt	CDR3aa
15	many	NA	TRBJ1-6	TRBV5-5	TGTGCCAGCAGCTCCGGTCTCGAATGGGGATCACCCCTCCACTTT	CASSSGLEWGSPLHF
13	few	NA	TRBJ1-5	TRBV20-1	TGCAGTGCTAGTCGCGGGTCCGGCCAGCCCCAGCATTTT	CSASRGSGQPQHF
14	many	NA	TRBJ2-3	TRBV4-3	TGCGCCAGCAGCCATGACAGGAGCACAGATACGCAGTATTTT	CASSHDRSTDTQYF
12	NA	NA	TRBJ2-7	TRBV7-9	TGTGCCAGCAGCAACAGGGAGGTAGGGCAGTACTTC	CASSNREVGQYF
12	many	NA	TRBJ2-5	TRBV20-1	TGCAGTGCTTTAGGCAACCAAGAGACCCAGTACTTC	CSALGNQETQYF
16	many	TRBD1	TRBJ2-5	TRBV6-5	TGTGCCAGCAGTGCAACACAGGGGGCAGGGCGAGAGACCCAGTACTTC	CASSATQGAGRETQYF
18	many	TRBD2	TRBJ2-3	TRBV10-3	TGTGCCATCAGTGAGTCGTGGGGTAGCGGGGTAAGCACAGATACGCAGTATTTT	CAISESWGSGVSTDTQYF
16	once	NA	TRBJ2-1	TRBV12-3/TRBV12-4	TGTGCCAGCAGTTTGAGGGTTTTACGCTCCTACAATGAGCAGTTCTTC	CASSLRVLRSYNEQFF
17	many	TRBD2	TRBJ2-1	TRBV4-2	TGTGCCAGCAGCCAAGAGGTGGTAGCGGGGGGGCCAGGTGAGCAGTTCTTC	CASSQEVVAGGPGEQFF
14	many	TRBD1	TRBJ2-7	TRBV20-1	TGCAGTGCTGCAGGGACAGGGAGGTCCTACGAGCAGTACTTC	CSAAGTGRSYEQYF
16	many	NA	TRBJ2-5	TRBV27	TGTGCCAGCAGTTTATCGAACTTTCGGAGGAAAGAGACCCAGTACTTC	CASSLSNFRRKETQYF
15	NA	NA	TRBJ2-2	TRBV2	TGTGCCAGCAGTGTGGAAAGGGGGGACACCGGGGAGCTGTTTTTT	CASSVERGDTGELFF
15	NA	NA	TRBJ2-7	TRBV4-1	TGCGCCAGCAGCCAGGACGAGGGTTTCACCTACGAGCAGTACTTC	CASSQDEGFTYEQYF
12	NA	NA	TRBJ2-7	TRBV27	TGTGCCAGCAGTTTACCGGGCAACGAGCAGTACTTC	CASSLPGNEQYF
15	many	NA	TRBJ2-4	TRBV4-3	TGCGCCAGCAGCCAGACAGGTCTAGCCAAAAACATTCAGTACTTC	CASSQTGLAKNIQYF
14	many	NA	TRBJ1-1	TRBV30	TGTGCCTGGAGCCACCTTACAGGGTACACTGAAGCTTTCTTT	CAWSHLTGYTEAFF
12	many	TRBD2	TRBJ2-1	TRBV12-3/TRBV12-4	TGTGCCAGCAGCCTAATAGCGGGTGGGCAGTTCTTC	CASSLIAGGQFF
12	many	NA	TRBJ1-6	TRBV28	TGTGCCAGCAGTCCATTAACAGGACCCCTCCACTTT	CASSPLTGPLHF
14	few	TRBD1	TRBJ1-1	TRBV6-5	TGTGCCAGCACTTCCCGGACAGGGCACACTGAAGCTTTCTTT	CASTSRTGHTEAFF
17	many	TRBD2	TRBJ2-3	TRBV3-1	TGTGCCAGCAGCCAATCCCCTAGCGGGGGGGACACAGATACGCAGTATTTT	CASSQSPSGGDTDTQYF
16	NA	NA	TRBJ2-2	TRBV20-1	TGCAGTGCTAGGTCCGCCCTCGAGCGGGACACCGGGGAGCTGTTTTTT	CSARSALERDTGELFF
15	many	TRBD2	TRBJ2-3	TRBV7-2	TGTGCCAGCAACATACTAGCGGGGACTCCCTATACGCAGTATTTT	CASNILAGTPYTQYF
16	many	TRBD1	TRBJ2-4	TRBV12-3/TRBV12-4	TGTGCCAGCAGTTTAGTCCCGAGGGGGCTGAGGGACATTCAGTACTTC	CASSLVPRGLRDIQYF
18	NA	TRBD1	TRBJ2-5	TRBV12-3/TRBV12-4	TGTGCCAGCAGCCCCGGGATTTGGATGGGGACAGAGCAAGAGACCCAGTACTTC	CASSPGIWMGTEQETQYF
14	many	NA	TRBJ2-3	TRBV20-1	TGCAGTGCTAGGTATAGCATGGGCACAGATACGCAGTATTTT	CSARYSMGTDTQYF
13	many	TRBD1	TRBJ2-5	TRBV20-1	TGCAGTGCTTGGGACAGGGCGGGCGAGACCCAGTACTTC	CSAWDRAGETQYF
14	NA	TRBD1	TRBJ2-7	TRBV18	TGTGCCAGCTCATCTCGGACAGGGGGCAGCGAGCAGTACTTC	CASSSRTGGSEQYF
15	many	NA	TRBJ1-6	TRBV7-2	TGTGCCAGCAGCTTAGTAACCTCCTATAATTCACCCCTCCACTTT	CASSLVTSYNSPLHF
15	NA	TRBD1	TRBJ1-3	TRBV10-3	TGTGCCATCACGGGGGACAGTCCCTTATCGAGGACCATATATTTT	CAITGDSPLSRTIYF
13	few	NA	TRBJ2-1	TRBV29-1	TGCAGCGTTCTGGCAACCGGGGACGGTGAGCAGTTCTTC	CSVLATGDGEQFF
17	many	TRBD1	TRBJ1-3	TRBV7-2	TGTGCCAGCAGCTTAGTCCCTAGGACAGGGGCTGGAAACACCATATATTTT	CASSLVPRTGAGNTIYF
14	medium-sized	NA	TRBJ1-2	TRBV3-1	TGTGCCAGCAGCCAAGGGTACGATTCCTATGGCTACACCTTC	CASSQGYDSYGYTF
14	many	TRBD1	TRBJ1-1	TRBV15	TGTGCCACCAGCAGATCTCCCGGGACAGGGGGTTCTTTCTTT	CATSRSPGTGGSFF
17	many	NA	TRBJ1-6	TRBV28	TGTGCCAGCAGTTTTTGGCAGGGAAGAGGCGGGGATTCACCCCTCCACTTT	CASSFWQGRGGDSPLHF
15	many	NA	TRBJ2-5	TRBV10-1	TGCGCCAGCAGTGAGACCGGGGGACTCCAAGAGACCCAGTACTTC	CASSETGGLQETQYF
13	many	NA	TRBJ1-1	TRBV10-3	TGTGCCATCAGTGGGCAGGGGAACACTGAAGCTTTCTTT	CAISGQGNTEAFF
14	many	TRBD1	TRBJ1-1	TRBV9	TGTGCCAGCAAACCGGGACAGGGGAACACTGAAGCTTTCTTT	CASKPGQGNTEAFF
15	few	TRBD2	TRBJ2-5	TRBV4-2	TGTGCCAGCAGCCAAGAGCGGGGGGGCCAAGAGACCCAGTACTTC	CASSQERGGQETQYF
13	few	NA	TRBJ1-2	TRBV12-3/TRBV12-4	TGTGCCAGCGCAAGTCGGCAGGTCTATGGCTACACCTTC	CASASRQVYGYTF
14	many	NA	TRBJ2-1	TRBV27	TGTGCCAGCAGAAAAAACAGGGATTACAATGAGCAGTTCTTC	CASRKNRDYNEQFF
16	many	TRBD2	TRBJ2-7	TRBV6-5	TGTGCCAGCAGTCCCCCGACTAGCGGGGTAACTCGCGAGCAGTACTTC	CASSPPTSGVTREQYF
13	many	NA	TRBJ2-1	TRBV10-1	TGCGCCAGCAGTGAATCAGCCTACAATGAGCAGTTCTTC	CASSESAYNEQFF
15	many	TRBD1	TRBJ1-6	TRBV6-6	TGTGCCAGCAGTTACGGGACAGGGTATAATTCACCCCTCCACTTT	CASSYGTGYNSPLHF
18	many	NA	TRBJ2-3	TRBV4-3	TGCGCCAGCAGCCGCTTCAAGACCGGCGAGGCAAGCACAGATACGCAGTATTTT	CASSRFKTGEASTDTQYF
15	many	TRBD2	TRBJ2-3	TRBV28	TGTGCCATCCGTCTTAGCGGGGGGGCTCTAGATACGCAGTATTTT	CAIRLSGGALDTQYF
15	many	NA	TRBJ1-2	TRBV7-2	TGTGCCAGCAGCCTAAATCCCGACAGCTTCTATGGCTACACCTTC	CASSLNPDSFYGYTF
12	few	TRBD1	TRBJ1-6	TRBV7-9	TGTGCCAGCAGCCACCGGGACAGGCCCCTCCACTTT	CASSHRDRPLHF
15	medium-sized	TRBD1	TRBJ2-1	TRBV28	TGTGCCGGCCGAGGGGGCCGAGGGCCCTACAATGAGCAGTTCTTC	CAGRGGRGPYNEQFF
14	NA	NA	TRBJ1-1	TRBV11-1	TGTGCCAGCAGCCAGACGACGGGGAACACTGAAGCTTTCTTT	CASSQTTGNTEAFF
15	many	TRBD2	TRBJ2-5	TRBV7-2	TGTGCCAGCAGCTTCAGCGGGGGGGCGCAAGAGACCCAGTACTTC	CASSFSGGAQETQYF